The rows below give T cell receptor beta chains drawn from one sample of a study of blood T cell repertoires in COVID-19. TCRdb keeps only in-frame clones here, not all; method: immunoSEQ multiplex PCR. The sample has about 210,000 clones, roughly nine tenths seen once. What was sequenced was peripheral blood. The receptor source for this set is a man aged 40-55 years with acute or convalescent COVID-19. The conserved cysteine and the conserved F or W are not part of the CDR3 here. Expanded clones are given a class, and other clones once, few, many or no size at all.

v_gene: TRBV6-6
abundance: few
j_gene: TRBJ1-2
len: 13
CDR3aa: ASRLPETVYGGYT

v_gene: TRBV20-1
abundance: -
j_gene: TRBJ1-2
len: 13
CDR3aa: SASAGWGYGYGYT

v_gene: TRBV6-6
abundance: -
j_gene: TRBJ2-5
len: 10
CDR3aa: ASSYSTETQY

v_gene: TRBV28
abundance: few
j_gene: TRBJ1-4
len: 10
CDR3aa: ASSLRDEKLF

v_gene: TRBV19
abundance: -
j_gene: TRBJ2-7
len: 12
CDR3aa: ASSMGQGWGEQY

v_gene: TRBV11-3
abundance: -
j_gene: TRBJ2-7
len: 12
CDR3aa: ASSLGSGSYEQY

v_gene: TRBV7-6
abundance: -
j_gene: TRBJ2-1
len: 15
CDR3aa: ASSLFSQGAAYNEQF

v_gene: TRBV7-9
abundance: -
j_gene: TRBJ2-1
len: 13
CDR3aa: ASSPRGGRSYEQF

v_gene: TRBV6-6
abundance: -
j_gene: TRBJ1-5
len: 13
CDR3aa: ASSTQGYSNQPQH

v_gene: TRBV21-1
abundance: once
j_gene: TRBJ2-3
len: 15
CDR3aa: ASSKGGTSEGTDTQY

v_gene: TRBV6-5
abundance: -
j_gene: TRBJ2-3
len: 13
CDR3aa: ASSYSAGGADTQY

v_gene: TRBV4-2
abundance: -
j_gene: TRBJ2-1
len: 18
CDR3aa: ASSQETGRLGSGDYNEQF

v_gene: TRBV23-1
abundance: -
j_gene: TRBJ1-5
len: 13
CDR3aa: ASSHWPGGLQPQH

v_gene: TRBV7-2
abundance: once
j_gene: TRBJ2-7
len: 12
CDR3aa: ASSFRDRANEQY

v_gene: TRBV30
abundance: -
j_gene: TRBJ2-5
len: 10
CDR3aa: AWSVLAETQY

v_gene: TRBV9
abundance: -
j_gene: TRBJ1-2
len: 12
CDR3aa: ASSARTEREGYT